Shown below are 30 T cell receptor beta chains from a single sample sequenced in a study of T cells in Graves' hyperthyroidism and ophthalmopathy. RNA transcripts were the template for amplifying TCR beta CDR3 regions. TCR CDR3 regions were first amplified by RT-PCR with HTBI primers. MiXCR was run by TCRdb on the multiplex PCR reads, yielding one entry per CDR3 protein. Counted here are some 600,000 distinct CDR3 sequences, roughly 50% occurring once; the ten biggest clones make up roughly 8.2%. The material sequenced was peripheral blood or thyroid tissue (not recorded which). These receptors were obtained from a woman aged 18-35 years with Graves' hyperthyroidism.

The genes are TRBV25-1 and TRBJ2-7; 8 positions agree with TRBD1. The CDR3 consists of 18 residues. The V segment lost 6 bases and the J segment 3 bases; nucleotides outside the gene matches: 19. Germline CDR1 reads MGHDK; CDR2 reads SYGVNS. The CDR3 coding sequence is TGTGCCAGCAGCTCCTTCCCCCCAGGGGGCCCTGACAGCTACGAGCAGTACTTC. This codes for CASSSFPPGGPDSYEQYF.

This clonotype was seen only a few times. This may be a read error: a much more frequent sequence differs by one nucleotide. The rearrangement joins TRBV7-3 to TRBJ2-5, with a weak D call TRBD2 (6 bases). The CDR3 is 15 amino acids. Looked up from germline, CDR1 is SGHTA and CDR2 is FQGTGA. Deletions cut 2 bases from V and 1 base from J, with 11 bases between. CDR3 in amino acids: CASSLGPGVQETQYF. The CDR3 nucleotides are TGTGCCAGCAGCTTAGGTCCGGGGGTCCAAGAGACCCAGTACTTC.

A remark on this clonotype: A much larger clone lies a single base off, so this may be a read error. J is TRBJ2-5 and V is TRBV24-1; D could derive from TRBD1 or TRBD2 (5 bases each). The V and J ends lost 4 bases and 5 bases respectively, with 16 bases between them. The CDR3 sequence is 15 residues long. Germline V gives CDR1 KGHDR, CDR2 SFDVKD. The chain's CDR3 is CATSEPGPYQETQYF. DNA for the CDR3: TGTGCCACCAGTGAGCCGGGACCCTATCAGGAGACCCAGTACTTC.

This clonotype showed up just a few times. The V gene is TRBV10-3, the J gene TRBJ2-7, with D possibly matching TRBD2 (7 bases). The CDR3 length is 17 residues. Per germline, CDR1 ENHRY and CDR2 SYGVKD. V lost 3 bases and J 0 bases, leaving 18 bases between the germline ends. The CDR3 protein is CAISDPAAGASSYEQYF. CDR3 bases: TGTGCCATCAGTGACCCCGCTGCGGGGGCGAGCTCCTACGAGCAGTACTTC.

CDR3 amino acids: CSARDGSGALSYEQYF. The CDR3 DNA follows: TGCAGTGCTAGAGACGGGTCGGGAGCGCTCTCCTACGAGCAGTACTTC. The gene calls are TRBV20-1 and TRBJ2-7, with D possibly matching TRBD2 (6 bases). Germline V lookup: CDR1 DFQATT, CDR2 SNEGSKA (reference sequence). The CDR3 covers 16 residues. V gave up 0 bases and J gave up 0 bases, with 15 bases separating them.

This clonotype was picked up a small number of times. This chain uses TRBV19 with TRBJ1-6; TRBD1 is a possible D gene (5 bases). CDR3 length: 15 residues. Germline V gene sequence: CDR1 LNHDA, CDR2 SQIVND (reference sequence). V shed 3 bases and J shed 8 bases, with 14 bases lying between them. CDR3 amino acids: CASSIRVLLDSPLHF. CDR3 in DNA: TGTGCCAGTAGTATCAGGGTTCTTCTGGATTCACCCCTCCACTTT.

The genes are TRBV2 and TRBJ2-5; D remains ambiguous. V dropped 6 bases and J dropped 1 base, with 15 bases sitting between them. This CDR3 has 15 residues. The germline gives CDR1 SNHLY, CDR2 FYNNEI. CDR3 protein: CASSQVPEAQETQYF. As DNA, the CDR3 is TGTGCCAGCAGCCAAGTACCCGAGGCCCAAGAGACCCAGTACTTC.

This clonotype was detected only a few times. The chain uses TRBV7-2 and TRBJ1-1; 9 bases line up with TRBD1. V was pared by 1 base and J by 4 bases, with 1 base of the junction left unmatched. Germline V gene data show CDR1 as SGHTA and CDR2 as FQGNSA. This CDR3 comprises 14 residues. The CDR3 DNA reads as TGTGCCAGCAGCTTAGTGGACAGGGGCACTGAAGCTTTCTTT. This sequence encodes CASSLVDRGTEAFF.

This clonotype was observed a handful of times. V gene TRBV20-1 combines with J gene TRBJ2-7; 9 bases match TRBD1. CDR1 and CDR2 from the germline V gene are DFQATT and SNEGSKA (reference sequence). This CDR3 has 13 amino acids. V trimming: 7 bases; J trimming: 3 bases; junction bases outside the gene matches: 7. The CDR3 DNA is TGCAGTGGAGCACCGGGACAGGGCTACGAGCAGTACTTC. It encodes CSGAPGQGYEQYF.

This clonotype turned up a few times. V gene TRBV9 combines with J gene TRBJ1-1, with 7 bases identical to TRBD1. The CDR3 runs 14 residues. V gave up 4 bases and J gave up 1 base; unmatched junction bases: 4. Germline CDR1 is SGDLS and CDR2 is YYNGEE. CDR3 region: CASSPPGGNTEAFF. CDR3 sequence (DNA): TGTGCCAGCAGCCCCCCAGGGGGGAACACTGAAGCTTTCTTT.

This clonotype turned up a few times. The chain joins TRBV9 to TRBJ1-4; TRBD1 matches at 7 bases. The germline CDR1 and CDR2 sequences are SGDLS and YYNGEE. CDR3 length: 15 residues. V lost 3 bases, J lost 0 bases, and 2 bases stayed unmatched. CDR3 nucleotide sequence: TGTGCCAGCAGCGCTACAGGGGCAACTAATGAAAAACTGTTTTTT. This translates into CASSATGATNEKLFF.

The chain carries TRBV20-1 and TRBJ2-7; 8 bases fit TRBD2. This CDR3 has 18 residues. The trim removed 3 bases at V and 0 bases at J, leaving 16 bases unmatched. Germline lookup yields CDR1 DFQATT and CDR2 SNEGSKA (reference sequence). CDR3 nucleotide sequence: TGCAGTGCTAGTTCTGAGGAGGGTAGCGGGACCTTCTCCTACGAGCAGTACTTC. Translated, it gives CSASSEEGSGTFSYEQYF.

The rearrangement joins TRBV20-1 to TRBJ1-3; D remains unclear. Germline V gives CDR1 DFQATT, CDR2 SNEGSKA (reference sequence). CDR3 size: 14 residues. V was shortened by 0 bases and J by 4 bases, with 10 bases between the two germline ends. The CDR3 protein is CSARDGNAGNTIYF. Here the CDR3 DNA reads TGCAGTGCTAGAGATGGGAATGCGGGAAACACCATATATTTT.

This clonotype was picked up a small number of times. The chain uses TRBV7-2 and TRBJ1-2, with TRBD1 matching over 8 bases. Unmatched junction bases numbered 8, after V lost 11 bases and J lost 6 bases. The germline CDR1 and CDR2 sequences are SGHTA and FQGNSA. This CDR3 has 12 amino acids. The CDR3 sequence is CACDRGHNGYTF. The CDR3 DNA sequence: TGTGCCTGCGACAGGGGACACAATGGCTACACCTTC.

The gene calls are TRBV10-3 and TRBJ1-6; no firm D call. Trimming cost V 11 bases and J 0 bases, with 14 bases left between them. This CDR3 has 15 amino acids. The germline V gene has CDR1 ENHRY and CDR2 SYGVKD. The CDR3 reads CARRLTSSYNSPLHF. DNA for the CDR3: TGTGCCCGACGGTTGACGAGCTCCTATAATTCACCCCTCCACTTT.

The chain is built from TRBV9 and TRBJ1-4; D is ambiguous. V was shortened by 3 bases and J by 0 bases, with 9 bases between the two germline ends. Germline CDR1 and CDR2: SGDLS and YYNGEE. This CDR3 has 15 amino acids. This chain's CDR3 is CASSASLPTNEKLFF. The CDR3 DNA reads TGTGCCAGCAGCGCCTCTTTGCCAACTAATGAAAAACTGTTTTTT.

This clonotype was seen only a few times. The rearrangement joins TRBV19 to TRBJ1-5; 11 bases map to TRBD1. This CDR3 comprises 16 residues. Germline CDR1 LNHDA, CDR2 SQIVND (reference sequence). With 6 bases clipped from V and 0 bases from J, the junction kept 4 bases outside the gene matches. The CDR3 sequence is CASRKDRGLSNQPQHF. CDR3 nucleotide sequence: TGTGCCAGTAGAAAGGACAGGGGGCTTAGCAATCAGCCCCAGCATTTT.

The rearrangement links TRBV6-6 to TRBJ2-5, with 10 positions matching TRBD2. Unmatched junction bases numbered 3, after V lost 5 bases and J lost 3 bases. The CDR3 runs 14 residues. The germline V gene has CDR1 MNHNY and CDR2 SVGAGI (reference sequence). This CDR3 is CASSRTSGKETQYF. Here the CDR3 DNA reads TGTGCCAGCAGTCGGACTAGCGGAAAAGAGACCCAGTACTTC.

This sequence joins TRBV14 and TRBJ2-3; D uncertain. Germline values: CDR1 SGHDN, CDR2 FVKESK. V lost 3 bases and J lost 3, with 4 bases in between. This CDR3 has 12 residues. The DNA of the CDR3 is TGTGCCAGCAGCCACAAGACAGATACGCAGTATTTT. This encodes CASSHKTDTQYF.

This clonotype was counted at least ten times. The CDR3 nucleotides are TGTGCCAGCAGCTTAGCAAGGGACAGGGAGTACTTC. Translated, it gives CASSLARDREYF. This chain connects TRBV7-9 to TRBJ2-7; 9 bases map to TRBD1. J gave up 11 bases and V 0 bases, and 2 bases lay outside the gene matches. Germline assignment: CDR1 SEHNR and CDR2 FQNEAQ (reference sequence). The CDR3 covers 12 residues.

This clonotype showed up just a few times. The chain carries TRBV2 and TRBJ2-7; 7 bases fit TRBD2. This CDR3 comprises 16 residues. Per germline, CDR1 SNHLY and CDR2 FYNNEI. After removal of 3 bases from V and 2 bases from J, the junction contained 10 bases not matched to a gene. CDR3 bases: TGTGCCAGCAGTGAGTATCTAGCGGATATAACCTACGAGCAGTACTTC. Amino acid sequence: CASSEYLADITYEQYF. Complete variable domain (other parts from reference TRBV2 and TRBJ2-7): EPEVTQTPSHQVTQMGQEVILRCVPISNHLYFYWYRQILGQKVEFLVSFYNNEISEKSEIFDDQFSVERPDGSNFTLKIRSTKLEDSAMYFCASSEYLADITYEQYFGPGTRLTVT.

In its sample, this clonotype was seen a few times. This chain's CDR3 is CASSSAAGAGELFF. Here the CDR3 DNA reads TGTGCCAGCAGCTCCGCAGCGGGAGCCGGGGAGCTGTTTTTT. The rearrangement uses TRBV7-3 and TRBJ2-2; TRBD2 matches at 8 bases. The CDR3 runs to 14 residues. The germline CDR1 and CDR2 sequences are SGHTA and FQGTGA. Trimming cost V 4 bases and J 6 bases; bases outside gene matches: 4.

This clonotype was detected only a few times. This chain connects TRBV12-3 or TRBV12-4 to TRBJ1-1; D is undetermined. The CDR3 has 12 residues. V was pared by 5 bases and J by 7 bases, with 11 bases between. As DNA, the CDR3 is TGTGCCAGCAGTAAGACCGATGTTGAAGCTTTCTTT. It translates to CASSKTDVEAFF.

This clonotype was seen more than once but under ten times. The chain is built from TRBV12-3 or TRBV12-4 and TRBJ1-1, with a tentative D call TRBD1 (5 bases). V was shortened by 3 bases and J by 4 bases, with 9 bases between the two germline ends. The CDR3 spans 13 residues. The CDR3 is CASSFGARTEAFF. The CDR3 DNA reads TGTGCCAGCAGTTTTGGGGCCCGCACTGAAGCTTTCTTT.

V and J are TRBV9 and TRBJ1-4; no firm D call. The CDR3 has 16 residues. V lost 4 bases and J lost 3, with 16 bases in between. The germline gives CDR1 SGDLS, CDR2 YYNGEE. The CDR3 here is CASSQGQVTANEKLFF. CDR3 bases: TGTGCCAGCAGCCAAGGTCAGGTGACTGCTAATGAAAAACTGTTTTTT.

The CDR3 coding sequence is TGTGCCAGCAGTTTTCTCCTGGGACTAGCGGGAGGTTCGGGCTACGAGCAGTACTTC. Translated, it gives CASSFLLGLAGGSGYEQYF. V is TRBV6-5 and J is TRBJ2-7, with TRBD2 matching 15 bases. The CDR3 covers 19 residues. Trimming removed 4 bases from V and 3 bases from J; junction bases left unmatched: 13. The V gene's germline CDR1 is MNHEY and CDR2 SVGAGI.

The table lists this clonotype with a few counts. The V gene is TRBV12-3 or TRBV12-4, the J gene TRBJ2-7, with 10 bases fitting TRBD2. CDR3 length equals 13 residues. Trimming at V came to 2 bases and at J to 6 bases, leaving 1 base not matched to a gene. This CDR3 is CASSLLAGVEQYF. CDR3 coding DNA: TGTGCCAGCAGTTTACTAGCGGGAGTCGAGCAGTACTTC.

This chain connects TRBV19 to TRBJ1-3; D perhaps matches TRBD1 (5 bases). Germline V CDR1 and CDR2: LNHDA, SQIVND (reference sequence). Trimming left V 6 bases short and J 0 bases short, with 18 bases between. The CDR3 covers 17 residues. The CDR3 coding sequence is TGTGCCAGTAGCCCCGGGACGCCGCACTTCTCTGGAAACACCATATATTTT. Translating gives CASSPGTPHFSGNTIYF.

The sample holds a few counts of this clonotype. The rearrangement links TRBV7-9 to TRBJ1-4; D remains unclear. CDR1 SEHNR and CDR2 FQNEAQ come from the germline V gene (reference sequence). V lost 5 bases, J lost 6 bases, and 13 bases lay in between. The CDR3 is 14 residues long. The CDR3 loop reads CASSPHTRDEKLFF. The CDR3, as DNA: TGTGCCAGCAGCCCCCACACCCGGGATGAAAAACTGTTTTTT.

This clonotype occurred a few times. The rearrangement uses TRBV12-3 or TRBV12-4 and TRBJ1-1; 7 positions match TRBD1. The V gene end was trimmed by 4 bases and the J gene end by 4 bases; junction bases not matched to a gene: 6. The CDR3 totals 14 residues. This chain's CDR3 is CASSWDSLITEAFF. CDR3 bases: TGTGCCAGCAGTTGGGACAGCCTTATCACTGAAGCTTTCTTT.